The next 28 T cell receptor beta chains were all read from a single sample in a study of blood T cell repertoires in COVID-19. Libraries were prepared by immunoSEQ multiplex PCR; TCRdb keeps only in-frame clonotypes and omits some of them. The sample records about 260,000 clones, approximately 89% being singletons. Sequencing was done on a sample of PBMCs or T cells enriched from blood (not recorded which). These TCRs come from a woman aged 40 to 50 who had been exposed to COVID-19.

The rearrangement joins TRBV6-5 to TRBJ1-5; 8 nucleotides agree with TRBD1. This CDR3 is 15 amino acids long. V shed 6 bases, J shed 0 bases, and the junction held 4 bases outside the gene matches. The germline V gene encodes CDR1 MNHEY and CDR2 SVGAGI. CDR3 region: CASSRTGYSNQPQHF. The CDR3 DNA reads as TGTGCCAGCAGCAGGACAGGGTATAGCAATCAGCCCCAGCATTTT.

The chain links TRBV9 to TRBJ2-3; D is unclear. The germline V and J ends were trimmed by 4 bases and 3 bases, with 9 bases remaining between them. The CDR3 runs to 13 residues. The germline V gene encodes CDR1 SGDLS and CDR2 YYNGEE. The CDR3 region has the DNA TGTGCCAGCAGCCCCCTTACAACAGATACGCAGTATTTT. Translating gives CASSPLTTDTQYF.

This chain links TRBV19 with TRBJ1-5; D possibly corresponds to TRBD1 (5 bases). The germline V and J ends were trimmed by 4 bases and 0 bases, with 10 bases remaining between them. Germline V gene lookup returns CDR1 LNHDA and CDR2 SQIVND (reference sequence). The CDR3 is 15 amino acids. CDR3 amino acids: CASSRQGNSNQPQHF. The CDR3 DNA is TGTGCCAGTAGTAGGCAGGGCAATAGCAATCAGCCCCAGCATTTT.

J is TRBJ1-6 and V is TRBV28; tentatively, D is TRBD1 (5 bases). This CDR3 region has 16 residues. Germline V gives CDR1 MDHEN, CDR2 SYDVKM. V was pared by 6 bases and J by 0 bases, with 12 bases between. In DNA form, the CDR3 reads TGTGCCAGCAGAGGGGCAGGATCCTCCTATAATTCACCCCTCCACTTT. It translates to CASRGAGSSYNSPLHF.

V and J are TRBV10-3 and TRBJ2-3; 9 nucleotides line up with TRBD2. Germline CDR1 ENHRY, CDR2 SYGVKD. V gave up 4 bases and J gave up 2 bases; unmatched junction bases: 13. The CDR3 consists of 18 residues. This CDR3 reads CAISASRTSAGNTDTQYF. The CDR3 nucleotides are TGTGCCATCAGTGCGTCCCGGACTAGCGCCGGTAACACAGATACGCAGTATTTT.

This rearrangement joins TRBV28 to TRBJ2-3; TRBD2 aligns across 7 bases. From germline, CDR1 is MDHEN and CDR2 SYDVKM. The CDR3 is 14 amino acids. V gave up 3 bases and J gave up 3 bases; unmatched junction bases: 3. The CDR3 sequence: CASSLGGGTDTQYF. The CDR3 DNA sequence: TGTGCCAGCAGTTTGGGCGGGGGAACAGATACGCAGTATTTT. Full variable domain (remainder filled in from reference TRBV28 and TRBJ2-3): DVKVTQSSRYLVKRTGEKVFLECVQDMDHENMFWYRQDPGLGLRLIYFSYDVKMKEKGDIPEGYSVSREKKERFSLILESASTNQTSMYLCASSLGGGTDTQYFGPGTRLTVL.

This clone was recorded once. This chain joins TRBV6-5 and TRBJ1-6; 11 nucleotides align to TRBD1. There are 15 residues in the CDR3. V lost 6 bases and J lost 9; bases outside the gene matches: 7. In germline, CDR1 is MNHEY, CDR2 SVGAGI. DNA of the CDR3: TGTGCCAGCAGGGTAACCGGGACAGGGGGTTCACCCCTCCACTTT. This sequence encodes CASRVTGTGGSPLHF.

The V call is TRBV12-3 or TRBV12-4, the J call TRBJ1-2, with 9 bases matching TRBD1. This CDR3 is 13 amino acids long. The V and J ends lost 3 bases and 8 bases, in that order; junction bases with no gene match: 4. CDR3 residues: CASSFGTGWGYTF. CDR3 sequence (DNA): TGTGCCAGCAGTTTCGGGACAGGGTGGGGCTACACCTTC.

The V gene is TRBV18, the J gene TRBJ1-2; D may be TRBD1 (5 bases). The CDR3 totals 14 residues. V lost 4 bases, J lost 5 bases, and 14 bases lay in between. Per the germline V gene, CDR1 is KGHSH and CDR2 is LQKENI. The CDR3 nucleotides read TGTGCCAGCTCACTCTGGGACTCACAGTATGGCTACACCTTC. Translating it yields CASSLWDSQYGYTF.

This clone was seen just once. The junction and the germline gene differ at one end; a read error may be behind it. The rearrangement links TRBV5-1 to TRBJ2-2; tentative D call: TRBD2 (5 bases). Germline loops: CDR1 SGHRS, CDR2 YFSETQ. This CDR3 contains 14 residues. The CDR3 loop reads CASSEGANTGELFF. CDR3 coding DNA: TGTGCCAGCAGTGAGGGCGCGAACACCGGGGAGCTGTTTTTT.

With regard to this clone: Other DNA variants within this sample encode the same CDR3. V is TRBV5-1 and J is TRBJ1-5; D is perhaps TRBD1 (5 bases). The CDR3 covers 14 residues. With 1 base removed from V and 2 bases from J, the gap between germline ends came to 7 bases. Germline CDR1 reads SGHRS; CDR2 reads YFSETQ. The CDR3 reads CASSLSGGNQPQHF. In DNA, the CDR3 is TGCGCCAGCAGCTTGTCGGGGGGCAATCAGCCCCAGCATTTT.

The chain employs TRBV5-8 and TRBJ1-2, with unresolved D. CDR1 is SGHTS and CDR2 is YDEGEE in the germline V gene. V was pared by 0 bases and J by 5 bases, with 11 bases between. The CDR3 extends over 14 amino acids. The DNA of the CDR3 is TGTGCCAGCAGCTTGGGACACCAGGTATATGGCTACACCTTC. Amino acids: CASSLGHQVYGYTF.

V gene TRBV19 combines with J gene TRBJ1-6; D gene ambiguous. Germline V gene sequence: CDR1 LNHDA, CDR2 SQIVND (reference sequence). The CDR3 covers 16 residues. Deletions cut 0 bases from V and 0 bases from J, with 6 bases between. The chain's CDR3 is CASSIDGSSYNSPLHF. The CDR3 DNA sequence: TGTGCCAGTAGTATAGATGGGAGCTCCTATAATTCACCCCTCCACTTT.

This chain uses TRBV5-4 with TRBJ1-4, with 9 bases identical to TRBD1. The junction had 5 bases not matched to a gene; V was cut back by 4 bases and J by 7 bases. In germline, CDR1 is SGHNT, CDR2 YYREEE (reference sequence). CDR3 size: 14 residues. This CDR3 reads CASSLGTGIEKLFF. The CDR3 coding sequence is TGTGCCAGCAGCCTCGGGACAGGGATTGAAAAACTGTTTTTT.

The CDR3 loop reads CASSFGTGGDEKLFF. CDR3 bases: TGTGCCAGCAGCTTTGGGACAGGGGGCGATGAAAAACTGTTTTTT. The chain combines TRBV7-2 with TRBJ1-4; 12 bases match TRBD1. CDR3 length: 15 residues. V gave up 3 bases and J gave up 6 bases; unmatched junction bases: 2. In germline, CDR1 is SGHTA, CDR2 FQGNSA.

The V and J genes are TRBV19 and TRBJ1-1, with unresolved D. The CDR3 is made up of 14 amino acids. Germline V gene lookup returns CDR1 LNHDA and CDR2 SQIVND (reference sequence). V was trimmed by 2 bases and J by 0 bases, leaving 7 bases between them. The CDR3 loop reads CASSIQRVNTEAFF. The DNA for the CDR3 is TGTGCCAGTAGTATACAGCGAGTGAACACTGAAGCTTTCTTT.

The chain recombines TRBV21-1 with TRBJ2-3; the DNA was not compared with TRBD2, the D call given in the table. TRBV21-1 is a pseudogene segment. The CDR3 consists of 10 residues. CDR3 amino acids: CAGLRDTQYF. CDR3 DNA: TGTGCCGGACTTAGGGATACGCAGTATTTT.

This chain links TRBV5-4 with TRBJ2-1; 7 bases align to TRBD2. V shed 4 bases and J 8 bases; nucleotides not matched to a gene: 3. The CDR3 is 12 amino acids. Germline assignment: CDR1 SGHNT and CDR2 YYREEE (reference sequence). CDR3 DNA sequence: TGTGCCAGCAGCCTGGGGAGGGATGAGCAGTTCTTC. Translated: CASSLGRDEQFF.

The chain couples TRBV4-3 to TRBJ1-1; tentative D call: TRBD1 (5 bases). The CDR3 is made up of 15 amino acids. The germline CDR1 and CDR2 sequences are LGHNA and YSLEER. V dropped 0 bases and J dropped 5 bases, with 13 bases sitting between them. The CDR3 is CASSQDVAGPTEAFF. The CDR3 bases are TGCGCCAGCAGCCAAGATGTAGCAGGGCCTACTGAAGCTTTCTTT.

The chain carries TRBV30 and TRBJ2-1; 9 bases agree with TRBD2. The junction had 4 bases not matched to a gene; V was cut back by 3 bases and J by 1 base. CDR1 GTSNPN and CDR2 SVGIG come from the germline V gene (reference sequence). This CDR3 is 15 amino acids long. CDR3 nucleotides: TGTGCCTGGAGCAAAGCGGGAGGATCCTACAATGAGCAGTTCTTC. Translation: CAWSKAGGSYNEQFF.

The V gene is TRBV6-5, the J gene TRBJ1-2; D unclear. The CDR3 is made up of 15 amino acids. Germline V lookup: CDR1 MNHEY, CDR2 SVGAGI. Trimming pared 0 bases from V and 4 bases from J, leaving 12 bases between. This CDR3 reads CASSYSRNLFYGYTF. In DNA, the CDR3 is TGTGCCAGCAGTTACTCGAGAAATCTGTTCTATGGCTACACCTTC.

The V and J genes are TRBV7-3 and TRBJ2-2; D is uncertain. V was trimmed by 4 bases and J by 3 bases, leaving 3 bases between them. The CDR3 consists of 12 residues. Per germline, CDR1 SGHTA and CDR2 FQGTGA. The CDR3: CASSSYTGELFF. In DNA form, the CDR3 reads TGTGCCAGCAGCTCCTACACCGGGGAGCTGTTTTTT. Full variable domain (missing parts from reference TRBV7-3 and TRBJ2-2): GAGVSQTPSNKVTEKGKYVELRCDPISGHTALYWYRQSLGQGPEFLIYFQGTGAADDSGLPNDRFFAVRPEGSVSTLKIQRTERGDSAVYLCASSSYTGELFFGEGSRLTVL.

V gene TRBV9 combines with J gene TRBJ1-2; 7 bases fit TRBD1. V shed 3 bases, J shed 7 bases, and the junction held 12 bases outside the gene matches. CDR1 is SGDLS and CDR2 is YYNGEE in the germline V gene. There are 15 residues in the CDR3. CDR3 nucleotides: TGTGCCAGCAGCGCAGCTTCTACAGGGGTTATTGGCTACACCTTC. It is translated as CASSAASTGVIGYTF.

This chain uses TRBV27 with TRBJ1-2; D uncertain. V lost 5 bases, J lost 4 bases, and 14 bases lay in between. CDR3 length equals 14 residues. CDR1 and CDR2 from the germline V gene are MNHEY and SMNVEV (reference sequence). This CDR3 is CASSPNWAGYGYTF. CDR3 in DNA: TGTGCCAGCAGTCCGAATTGGGCGGGCTATGGCTACACCTTC.

This clone has a count of ten or more. The chain carries TRBV7-6 and TRBJ1-5; 10 bases align to TRBD1. V was clipped by 2 bases and J by 0 bases; unmatched bases: 4. CDR3 length equals 17 residues. Germline V gene lookup returns CDR1 SGHVS and CDR2 FNYEAQ. Here the CDR3 DNA reads TGTGCCAGCAGCTTACGACAGGGGGCCTATAGCAATCAGCCCCAGCATTTT. Translated, it gives CASSLRQGAYSNQPQHF.

This clone is a singleton in its sample. The chain recombines TRBV9 with TRBJ1-1; D is uncertain. Trimming removed 3 bases at V and 4 bases at J, with 16 bases between. The CDR3 is 15 residues long. Germline V gives CDR1 SGDLS, CDR2 YYNGEE. The CDR3 DNA sequence: TGTGCCAGCAGCGCCGACACCCTCGGTGGCACTGAAGCTTTCTTT. It encodes CASSADTLGGTEAFF.

This chain links TRBV4-3 with TRBJ1-1; 8 positions agree with TRBD1. Germline CDR1 and CDR2: LGHNA and YSLEER. With V trimmed by 7 bases and J by 4 bases, 8 bases remained unmatched. This CDR3 comprises 14 residues. CDR3 in amino acids: CASKAGGEGTEAFF. CDR3 nucleotides: TGCGCCAGCAAGGCAGGGGGCGAGGGCACTGAAGCTTTCTTT.

The chain links TRBV5-4 to TRBJ2-1; no reliable D call. This CDR3 region has 12 residues. From germline, CDR1 is SGHNT and CDR2 YYREEE (reference sequence). Trimming left V 4 bases short and J 7 bases short, with 9 bases between. The CDR3 sequence: CASSPKINEQFF. The CDR3, as DNA: TGTGCCAGCAGCCCTAAGATAAATGAGCAGTTCTTC. The full variable domain, rest sourced from reference TRBV5-4 and TRBJ2-1, is ETGVTQSPTHLIKTRGQQVTLRCSSQSGHNTVSWYQQALGQGPQFIFQYYREEENGRGNFPPRFSGLQFPNYSSELNVNALELDDSALYLCASSPKINEQFFGPGTRLTVL.